These 24 T cell receptor beta chains share one sample of origin, sequenced in a study of blood T cell repertoires in COVID-19. Measured with immunoSEQ multiplex PCR; TCRdb has only the in-frame clones, and not every one. Among 200,000 to 250,000 clones listed, approximately 90% were seen once. Sequencing input: PBMCs or T cells enriched from blood (not recorded which). Receptors were obtained from a woman younger than 30 in a cohort exposed to, infected with or recovered from COVID-19 (not recorded which).

The gene calls are TRBV6-1 and TRBJ1-2; D remains unclear. There are 12 residues in the CDR3. Germline V gene sequence: CDR1 MNHNS, CDR2 SASEGT. Trimming took off 3 bases at V and 12 bases at J, with 14 bases between the two ends. CDR3 nucleotide sequence: TGTGCCAGCAGTGAGGCCCCGGGAGCCCACACCTTC. Translation gives CASSEAPGAHTF.

This clone was seen a single time. The chain carries TRBV6-5 and TRBJ2-3, with D uncertain. V lost 5 bases to trimming and J lost 4 bases, with 16 bases between them. This CDR3 has 15 residues. Germline-derived CDR1 and CDR2 are MNHEY and SVGAGI. This CDR3 reads CASSRGTGWADTQYF. As DNA, the CDR3 is TGTGCCAGCAGTCGTGGTACGGGTTGGGCAGATACGCAGTATTTT.

The gene calls are TRBV12-5 and TRBJ1-2; 8 bases are shared with TRBD1. The CDR3 contains 13 residues. The J segment lost 8 bases and the V segment lost 7 bases, leaving 9 bases of the junction unmatched. Germline V CDR1 and CDR2: LGHNT, FRNRAP. CDR3: CASAFDRGDGYTF. The CDR3 DNA reads as TGTGCTAGTGCCTTCGACAGGGGCGACGGCTACACCTTC.

V is TRBV3-1 (or the pseudogene TRBV3-2) and J is TRBJ2-2; D is ambiguous. The CDR3 runs 13 residues. Germline V gene sequence: CDR1 LGHDT, CDR2 YNNKEL (reference sequence). Trimming shortened V by 4 bases and J by 4 bases, and 7 bases separated the two germline ends. The CDR3, as DNA: TGTGCCAGCAGCCTTGCCAGCACCGGGGAGCTGTTTTTT. This translates into CASSLASTGELFF.

This clone was observed a few times. V gene TRBV9 combines with J gene TRBJ2-3, with TRBD2 matching over 7 bases. CDR3 length equals 17 residues. V lost 3 bases to trimming and J lost 3 bases; unmatched junction nucleotides: 13. Germline values: CDR1 SGDLS, CDR2 YYNGEE. CDR3 in amino acids: CASSDEASGNPTDTQYF. CDR3 sequence (DNA): TGTGCCAGCAGCGATGAGGCTAGCGGAAACCCAACAGATACGCAGTATTTT.

The chain joins TRBV30 to TRBJ1-2; TRBD1 agrees at 9 bases. V was pared by 0 bases and J by 4 bases, with 15 bases of the junction left unmatched. The CDR3 is 18 amino acids. The germline V gene has CDR1 GTSNPN and CDR2 SVGIG (reference sequence). CDR3 amino acids: CAWSVLRFPGQGAYGYTF. DNA of the CDR3: TGTGCCTGGAGTGTACTCCGCTTCCCGGGACAGGGAGCCTATGGCTACACCTTC.

J is TRBJ1-5 and V is TRBV4-1; 9 bases agree with TRBD1. Germline-derived CDR1 and CDR2 are MGHRA and YSYEKL. Germline trimming cut 4 bases from V and 1 base from J; bases unmatched to any gene: 11. The CDR3 extends over 18 amino acids. The CDR3 loop is CASSRAVHRGPSNQPQHF. The CDR3 nucleotides are TGCGCCAGCAGCCGGGCCGTTCACAGGGGGCCGAGCAATCAGCCCCAGCATTTT.

The chain couples TRBV30 to TRBJ1-5; D not certain. The CDR3 totals 14 residues. V was trimmed by 0 bases and J by 5 bases, leaving 11 bases between them. Germline CDR1 is GTSNPN and CDR2 is SVGIG (reference sequence). In nucleotides, the CDR3 is TGTGCCTGGAGTGTACTCTCCGGGGATCAGCCCCAGCATTTT. Translated: CAWSVLSGDQPQHF.

The J gene is TRBJ1-2, the V gene TRBV9; TRBD1 might be the D (5 bases). Germline lookup yields CDR1 SGDLS and CDR2 YYNGEE. The CDR3 sequence is 13 residues long. V dropped 3 bases and J dropped 6 bases, with 12 bases sitting between them. The CDR3 loop is CASSAWGGDGYTF. In DNA, the CDR3 is TGTGCCAGCAGCGCATGGGGAGGGGATGGCTACACCTTC.

V and J are TRBV27 and TRBJ1-5; 7 nucleotides line up with TRBD1. J lost 1 base, V lost 7 bases, and 4 bases had no gene match. The CDR3 spans 14 residues. Germline loops: CDR1 MNHEY, CDR2 SMNVEV (reference sequence). The CDR3 DNA sequence: TGTGCCAGCACTGGCAGGGGGAGCAATCAGCCCCAGCATTTT. Translating it yields CASTGRGSNQPQHF.

Here the CDR3 DNA reads TGTGCCACCTCGATTGAGGGCCCGAACACTGAAGCTTTCTTT. Translated, it gives CATSIEGPNTEAFF. The chain links TRBV27 to TRBJ1-1; no clear D gene. Germline CDR1 MNHEY, CDR2 SMNVEV (reference sequence). The ends were cut back, 10 bases at V and 1 base at J, with 16 bases in the middle. The CDR3 length is 14 residues.

This clone has just one count. The CDR3, as DNA: TGCAGCGTTAAACAGCTTCTTAACTATGGCTACACCTTC. Amino acids: CSVKQLLNYGYTF. V usage is TRBV29-1 and J usage is TRBJ1-2; no definite D call. Germline assignment: CDR1 SQVTM and CDR2 ANQGSEA. The germline V and J ends were trimmed by 5 bases and 1 base, with 11 bases remaining between them. The CDR3 covers 13 residues.

The chain joins TRBV10-3 to TRBJ2-7; 7 bases are a match to TRBD2. The length of the CDR3 is 14 residues. The germline V gene has CDR1 ENHRY and CDR2 SYGVKD. The ends lost 2 bases at V and 0 bases at J; junction bases unmatched: 1. CDR3 loop: CAISEREGSYEQYF. The CDR3 DNA reads as TGTGCCATCAGTGAGAGGGAGGGCTCCTACGAGCAGTACTTC.

This chain connects TRBV7-8 to TRBJ1-5, with D hard to call. The CDR3 runs 13 residues. Germline V gene sequence: CDR1 SGHVS, CDR2 FQNEAQ. Trimming took 1 base from V and 15 from J, leaving 16 bases between them. CDR3 region: CASSLVLEGSRHF. CDR3 nucleotides: TGTGCCAGCAGCTTAGTTTTAGAGGGTAGCCGGCATTTT.

The chain uses TRBV18 and TRBJ1-4; 7 bases align to TRBD1. Germline V CDR1 and CDR2: KGHSH, LQKENI. Trimming took 3 bases from V and 5 from J; bases not matched to a gene: 6. This CDR3 contains 15 residues. The CDR3 DNA follows: TGTGCCAGCTCACCGACTGGACAGGAAAATGAAAAACTGTTTTTT. Amino acid sequence: CASSPTGQENEKLFF.

The chain links TRBV6-5 to TRBJ2-7; 7 nucleotides line up with TRBD2. The CDR3 is made up of 12 amino acids. Trimming removed 8 bases from V and 4 bases from J; junction bases left unmatched: 5. CDR1 is MNHEY, CDR2 SVGAGI, per germline. DNA of the CDR3: TGTGCCAGCGGGGACTACCCATACGAGCAGTACTTC. Translating gives CASGDYPYEQYF.

This chain joins TRBV11-2 and TRBJ1-2; no definite D call. V dropped 0 bases and J dropped 1 base, with 12 bases sitting between them. Germline V lookup: CDR1 SGHAT, CDR2 FQNNGV. This CDR3 contains 16 residues. CDR3 amino acids: CASSLEARAGNYGYTF. As DNA, the CDR3 is TGTGCCAGCAGCTTAGAAGCCCGAGCCGGTAACTATGGCTACACCTTC.

The chain links TRBV6-5 to TRBJ1-6, with D possibly TRBD1 on 5 matching bases. This CDR3 contains 13 residues. CDR1 is MNHEY and CDR2 is SVGAGI in the germline V gene. V lost 5 bases, J lost 9 bases, and 11 bases lay in between. The CDR3 nucleotides read TGTGCCAGCAGTCAGGGATTGTCTTCACCCCTCCACTTT. Its translation is CASSQGLSSPLHF.

V is TRBV18 and J is TRBJ2-3; tentatively, D is TRBD2 (6 bases). This CDR3 is built from 17 residues. The germline V and J ends were trimmed by 0 bases and 8 bases, with 21 bases remaining between them. Per the germline V gene, CDR1 is KGHSH and CDR2 is LQKENI. For the CDR3, the DNA is TGTGCCAGCTCACCACCGGCCAGCGGGTACGGTTTTCTTACGCAGTATTTT. Protein: CASSPPASGYGFLTQYF.

The CDR3 coding sequence is TGTGCCAGCGACAGGGAGAACACCGGGGAGCTGTTTTTT. Translated: CASDRENTGELFF. The chain uses TRBV7-9 and TRBJ2-2, with 7 nucleotides matching TRBD1. Germline lookup yields CDR1 SEHNR and CDR2 FQNEAQ (reference sequence). The CDR3 contains 13 residues. V lost 8 bases and J lost 1; bases outside the gene matches: 1.

The V call is TRBV27, the J call TRBJ2-1; TRBD1 agrees at 8 bases. CDR1 and CDR2 (germline): MNHEY, SMNVEV (reference sequence). The CDR3 is 14 amino acids. The trim removed 6 bases at V and 6 bases at J, leaving 7 bases unmatched. Here the CDR3 DNA reads TGTGCCAGCAGCTGGGGGGACAGGACCAATGAGCAGTTCTTC. It codes for CASSWGDRTNEQFF.

The rearrangement uses TRBV28 and TRBJ1-1; maybe TRBD1 (6 bases). CDR1 is MDHEN, CDR2 SYDVKM, per germline. This CDR3 is built from 13 residues. Trimming removed 2 bases from V and 8 bases from J, with 12 bases in between. The CDR3: CASSLGIQGEAFF. CDR3 in DNA: TGTGCCAGCAGTTTAGGGATACAGGGAGAAGCTTTCTTT.

The V call is TRBV19, the J call TRBJ2-2; D ambiguous. CDR1 LNHDA and CDR2 SQIVND come from the germline V gene (reference sequence). The CDR3 has 17 amino acids. The V and J ends lost 0 bases and 0 bases respectively, with 11 bases between them. The CDR3 bases are TGTGCCAGTAGTATAGATCTGGAGACGGCGAACACCGGGGAGCTGTTTTTT. Translating it yields CASSIDLETANTGELFF.

The chain is built from TRBV23-1 and TRBJ1-4, with 7 bases identical to TRBD1. TRBV23-1 is known as an ORF, though its function is uncertain. V shed 6 bases, J shed 4 bases, and the junction held 11 bases outside the gene matches. The CDR3 loop spans 16 amino acids. The CDR3 loop reads CASSLCLGTDNEKLFF. CDR3 sequence (DNA): TGCGCCAGCAGCCTTTGTTTGGGGACAGATAATGAAAAACTGTTTTTT.